This TCR beta chain was documented in a study of T cell changes during pregnancy in multiple sclerosis. Clones were sequenced by immunoSEQ multiplex PCR, and TCRdb holds only the in-frame ones, with some missing. The sample includes about 44,000 clones, roughly 92% seen only once; the top ten take 0.55% to 0.85%. CDR3 length: 14 residues. Germline V gene lookup returns CDR1 SGHTA and CDR2 FQGTGA. V was shortened by 5 bases and J by 7 bases, with 15 bases between the two germline ends. This receptor was obtained from a female donor with multiple sclerosis, enrolled in a pregnancy study. This specimen was CD4+ T cells from peripheral blood mononuclear cells, taken in the first trimester of pregnancy. The chain is built from TRBV7-3 and TRBJ2-1; TRBD2 is a possible D gene (6 bases). The CDR3 nucleotides are TGTGCCAGCAGCCGATCGGGAGAGCGGAATGAGCAGTTCTTC. This encodes CASSRSGERNEQFF.